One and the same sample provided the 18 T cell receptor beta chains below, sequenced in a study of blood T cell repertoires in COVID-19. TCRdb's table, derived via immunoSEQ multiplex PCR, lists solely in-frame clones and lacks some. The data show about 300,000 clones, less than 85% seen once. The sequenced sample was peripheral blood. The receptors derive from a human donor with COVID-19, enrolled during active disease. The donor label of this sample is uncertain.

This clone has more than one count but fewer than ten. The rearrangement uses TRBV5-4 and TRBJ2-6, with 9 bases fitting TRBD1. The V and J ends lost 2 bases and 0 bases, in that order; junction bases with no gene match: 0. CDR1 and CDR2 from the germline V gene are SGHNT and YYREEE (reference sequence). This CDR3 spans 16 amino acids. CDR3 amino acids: CASSLQGASGANVLTF. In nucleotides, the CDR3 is TGTGCCAGCAGCTTACAGGGGGCCTCTGGGGCCAACGTCCTGACTTTC.

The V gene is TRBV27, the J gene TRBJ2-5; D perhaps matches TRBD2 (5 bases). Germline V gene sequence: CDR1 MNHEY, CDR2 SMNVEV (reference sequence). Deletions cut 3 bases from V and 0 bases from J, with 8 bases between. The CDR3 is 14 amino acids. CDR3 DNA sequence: TGTGCCAGCAGTTTTAAGGAGGACCAAGAGACCCAGTACTTC. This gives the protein CASSFKEDQETQYF.

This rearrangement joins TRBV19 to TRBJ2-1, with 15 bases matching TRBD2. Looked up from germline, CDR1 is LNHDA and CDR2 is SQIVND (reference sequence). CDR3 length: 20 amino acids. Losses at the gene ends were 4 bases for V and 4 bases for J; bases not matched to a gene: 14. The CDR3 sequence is CASSKGNSGTSGRRYNEQFF. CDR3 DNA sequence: TGTGCCAGTAGTAAGGGAAACTCCGGGACTAGCGGGAGGCGGTACAATGAGCAGTTCTTC.

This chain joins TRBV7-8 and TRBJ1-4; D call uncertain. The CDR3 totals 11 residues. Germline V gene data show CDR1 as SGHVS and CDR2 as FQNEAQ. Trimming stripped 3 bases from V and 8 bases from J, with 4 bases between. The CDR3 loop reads CASSFGEKLFF. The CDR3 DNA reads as TGTGCCAGCAGCTTCGGGGAAAAACTGTTTTTT.

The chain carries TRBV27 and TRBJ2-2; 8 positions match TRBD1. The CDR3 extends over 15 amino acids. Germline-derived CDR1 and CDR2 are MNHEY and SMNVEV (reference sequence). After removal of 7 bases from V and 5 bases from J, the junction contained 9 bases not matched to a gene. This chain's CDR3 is CASTPWTGQTGELFF. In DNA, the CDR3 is TGTGCCAGCACACCGTGGACAGGGCAAACCGGGGAGCTGTTTTTT.

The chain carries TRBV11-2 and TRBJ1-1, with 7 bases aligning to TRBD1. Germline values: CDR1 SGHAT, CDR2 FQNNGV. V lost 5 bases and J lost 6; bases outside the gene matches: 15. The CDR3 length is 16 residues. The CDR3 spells CASSPRDSPQGAEAFF. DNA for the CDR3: TGTGCCAGCAGCCCACGGGACAGTCCCCAAGGGGCTGAAGCTTTCTTT.

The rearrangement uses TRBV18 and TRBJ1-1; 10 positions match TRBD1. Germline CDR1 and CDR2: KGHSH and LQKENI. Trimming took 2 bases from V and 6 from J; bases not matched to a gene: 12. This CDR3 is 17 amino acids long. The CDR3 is CASSPETGGASRAEAFF. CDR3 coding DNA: TGTGCCAGCTCACCAGAGACAGGGGGCGCCTCAAGGGCTGAAGCTTTCTTT.

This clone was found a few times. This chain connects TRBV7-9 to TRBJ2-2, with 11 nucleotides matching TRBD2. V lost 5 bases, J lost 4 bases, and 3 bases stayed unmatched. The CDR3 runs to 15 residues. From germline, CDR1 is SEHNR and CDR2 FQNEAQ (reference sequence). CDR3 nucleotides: TGTGCCAGCAGCCTTAGCGGGAGGGCCACCGGGGAGCTGTTTTTT. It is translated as CASSLSGRATGELFF.

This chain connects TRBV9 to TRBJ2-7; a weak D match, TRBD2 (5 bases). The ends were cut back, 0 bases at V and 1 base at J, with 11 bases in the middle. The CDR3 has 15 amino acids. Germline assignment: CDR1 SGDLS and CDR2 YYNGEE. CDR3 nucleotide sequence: TGTGCCAGCAGCGTAGGGGTTAGCGATTCCTACGAGCAGTACTTC. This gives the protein CASSVGVSDSYEQYF.

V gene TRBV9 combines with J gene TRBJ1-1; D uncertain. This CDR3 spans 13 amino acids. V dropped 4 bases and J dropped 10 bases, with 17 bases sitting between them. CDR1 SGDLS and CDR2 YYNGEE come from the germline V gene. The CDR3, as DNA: TGTGCCAGCAGCCCGATCGGGAGGGTCGGAGCTTTCTTT. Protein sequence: CASSPIGRVGAFF.

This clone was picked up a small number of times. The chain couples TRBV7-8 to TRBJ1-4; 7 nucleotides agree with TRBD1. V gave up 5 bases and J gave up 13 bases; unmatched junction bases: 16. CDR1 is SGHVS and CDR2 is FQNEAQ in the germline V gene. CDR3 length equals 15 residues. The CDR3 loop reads CASSPGDSSISRLFF. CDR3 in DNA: TGTGCCAGCAGCCCCGGGGACAGTTCAATCTCCCGACTGTTTTTT.

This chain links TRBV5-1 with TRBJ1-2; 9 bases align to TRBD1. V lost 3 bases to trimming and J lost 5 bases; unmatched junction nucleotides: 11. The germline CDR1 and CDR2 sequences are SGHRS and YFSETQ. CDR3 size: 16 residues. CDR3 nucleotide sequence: TGCGCCAGCAGCTACGAACAGGGGGCGCCTGGTTATGGCTACACCTTC. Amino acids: CASSYEQGAPGYGYTF.

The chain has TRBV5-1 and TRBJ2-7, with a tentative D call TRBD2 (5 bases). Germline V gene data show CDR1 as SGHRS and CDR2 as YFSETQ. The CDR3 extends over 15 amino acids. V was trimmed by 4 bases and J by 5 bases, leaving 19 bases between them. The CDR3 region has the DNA TGCGCCAGCAGCCCAGCCCCTGGGGAGTGGGACGAGCAGTACTTC. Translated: CASSPAPGEWDEQYF.

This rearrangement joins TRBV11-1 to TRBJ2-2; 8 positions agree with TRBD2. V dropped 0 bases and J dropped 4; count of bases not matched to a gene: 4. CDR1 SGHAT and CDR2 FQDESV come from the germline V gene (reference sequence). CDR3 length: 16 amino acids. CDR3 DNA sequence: TGTGCCAGCAGCTTAGCTTGGGCGGGAGGCACCGGGGAGCTGTTTTTT. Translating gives CASSLAWAGGTGELFF.

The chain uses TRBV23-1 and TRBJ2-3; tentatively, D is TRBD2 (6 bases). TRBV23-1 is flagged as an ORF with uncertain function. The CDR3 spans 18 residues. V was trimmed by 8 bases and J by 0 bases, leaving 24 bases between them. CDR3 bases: TGCGCCAGCCGTTATTCCGGGGTTAGCGGAAGTAGCACAGATACGCAGTATTTT. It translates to CASRYSGVSGSSTDTQYF.

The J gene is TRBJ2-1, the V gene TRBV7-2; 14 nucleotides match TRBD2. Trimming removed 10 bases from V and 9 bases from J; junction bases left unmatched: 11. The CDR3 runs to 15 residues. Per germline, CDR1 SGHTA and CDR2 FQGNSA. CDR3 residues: CATPTSGRAGVEQFF. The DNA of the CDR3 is TGTGCCACCCCGACTAGCGGGAGGGCCGGGGTTGAGCAGTTCTTC.

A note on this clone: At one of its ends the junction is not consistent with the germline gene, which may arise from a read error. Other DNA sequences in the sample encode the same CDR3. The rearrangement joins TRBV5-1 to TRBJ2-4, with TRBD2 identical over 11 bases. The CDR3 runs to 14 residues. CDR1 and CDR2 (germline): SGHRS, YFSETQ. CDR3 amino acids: CASSLGLAENIQYF. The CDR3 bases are TGCGCCAGCAGTCTGGGACTAGCGGAAAACATTCAGTACTTT.

CDR3 nucleotide sequence: TGTGCCAGCAGCCTTCAGGGTATACGGGTCTACGAGCAGTACTTC. It translates to CASSLQGIRVYEQYF. J is TRBJ2-7 and V is TRBV5-4; the D gene is possibly TRBD1 (5 bases). Germline CDR1 reads SGHNT; CDR2 reads YYREEE (reference sequence). Between the trimmed V and J ends, which lost 4 bases and 3 bases, there was a span of 17 bases. The CDR3 has 15 residues.